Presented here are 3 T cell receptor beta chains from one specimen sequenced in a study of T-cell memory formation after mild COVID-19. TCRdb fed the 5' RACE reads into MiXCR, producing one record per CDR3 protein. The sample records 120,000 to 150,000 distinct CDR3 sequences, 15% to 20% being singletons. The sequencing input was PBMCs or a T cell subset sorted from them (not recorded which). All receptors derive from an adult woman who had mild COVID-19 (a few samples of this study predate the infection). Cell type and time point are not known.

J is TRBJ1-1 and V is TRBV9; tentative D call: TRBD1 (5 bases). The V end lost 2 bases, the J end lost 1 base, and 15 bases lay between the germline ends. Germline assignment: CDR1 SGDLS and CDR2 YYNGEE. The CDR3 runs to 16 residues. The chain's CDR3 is CASSVGPGGWNTEAFF. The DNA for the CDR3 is TGTGCCAGCAGCGTGGGCCCGGGGGGTTGGAACACTGAAGCTTTCTTT.

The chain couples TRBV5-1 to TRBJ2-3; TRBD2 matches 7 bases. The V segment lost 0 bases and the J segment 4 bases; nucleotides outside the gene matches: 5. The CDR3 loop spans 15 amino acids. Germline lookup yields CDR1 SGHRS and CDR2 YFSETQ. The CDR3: CASSLVGGSPDTQYF. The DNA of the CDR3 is TGCGCCAGCAGCTTGGTGGGCGGGAGCCCAGATACGCAGTATTTT.

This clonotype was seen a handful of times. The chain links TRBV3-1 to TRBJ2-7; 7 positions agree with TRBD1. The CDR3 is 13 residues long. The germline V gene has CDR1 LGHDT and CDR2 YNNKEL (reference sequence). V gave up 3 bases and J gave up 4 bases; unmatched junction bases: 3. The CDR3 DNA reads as TGTGCCAGCAGCCAGTACAGGGGTTACGAGCAGTACTTC. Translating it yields CASSQYRGYEQYF.